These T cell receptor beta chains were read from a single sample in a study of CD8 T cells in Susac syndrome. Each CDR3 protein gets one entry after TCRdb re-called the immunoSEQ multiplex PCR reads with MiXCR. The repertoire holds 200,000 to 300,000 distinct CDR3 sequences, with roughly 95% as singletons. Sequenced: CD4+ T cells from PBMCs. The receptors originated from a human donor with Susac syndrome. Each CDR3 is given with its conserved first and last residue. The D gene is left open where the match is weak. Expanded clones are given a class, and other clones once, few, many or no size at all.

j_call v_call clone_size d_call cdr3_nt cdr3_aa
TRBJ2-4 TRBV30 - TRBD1 TGTGCCGGGCACCAGGGGACAGGAAACATTCAGTACTTC CAGHQGTGNIQYF
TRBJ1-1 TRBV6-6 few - TGTGCCAGCAGACGTACAGGGCAGAACACTGAAGCTTTCTTT CASRRTGQNTEAFF
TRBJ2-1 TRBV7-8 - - TGTGCCAGCAGCTTAAGGCTTCCGGCAGAGCAGTTCTTC CASSLRLPAEQFF
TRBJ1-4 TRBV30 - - TGTGCCTGGAGTGTCAGGGTGAGAGATGAAAAACTGTTTTTT CAWSVRVRDEKLFF
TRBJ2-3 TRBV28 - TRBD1 TGTGCCAGCACCCGTGGGACAGAAAGTGGTACGCAGTATTTT CASTRGTESGTQYF
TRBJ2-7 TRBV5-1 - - TGCGCCAGCAGCTTGGCGTCGAGTCGCCTCCACGAGCAGTACTTC CASSLASSRLHEQYF
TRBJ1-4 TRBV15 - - TGTGCCACCAGCAGAGAAGGCAGCAATGAAAAACTGTTTTTT CATSREGSNEKLFF
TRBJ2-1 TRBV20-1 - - TGCAGTGCTGGGGAATTCGGTAGGGGCTCCTACAATGAGCAGTTCTTC CSAGEFGRGSYNEQFF
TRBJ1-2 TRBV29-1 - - TGCAGCGTTGAAGAGCCCACTGGGAACTATGGCTACACCTTC CSVEEPTGNYGYTF
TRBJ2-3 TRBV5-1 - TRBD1 TGCGCCAGCAGCATATGGACAGGGGATGATACGCAGTATTTT CASSIWTGDDTQYF
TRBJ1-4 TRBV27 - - TGTGCCAGCAAGGTGTCCAGGGCAACTAATGAAAAACTGTTTTTT CASKVSRATNEKLFF
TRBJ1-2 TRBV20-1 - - TGCAGTGCAACACCCCGGGCTGGCTACACCTTC CSATPRAGYTF
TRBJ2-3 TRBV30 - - TGTGCCTGGAGTACGGGAAGCTCTTCGGATACGCAGTATTTT CAWSTGSSSDTQYF
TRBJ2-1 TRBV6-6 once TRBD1 TGTGCCAGCAGCCGCGGACAGGACAATGAGCAGTTCTTC CASSRGQDNEQFF
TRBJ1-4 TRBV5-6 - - TGTGCCAGCAGCTCGGACAGTAATGAAAAACTGTTTTTT CASSSDSNEKLFF
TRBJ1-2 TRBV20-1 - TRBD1 TGCAGTGCTAGGCCCTCCGGGACAGGGATCTATGGCTACACCTTC CSARPSGTGIYGYTF
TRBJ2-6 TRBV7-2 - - TGTGCCAGCAGCTTATCCCCTGGGGCCAACGTCCTGACTTTC CASSLSPGANVLTF
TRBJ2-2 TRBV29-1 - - TGCAGCGTTGAAGATGGTAGCGTTAGTATCACCGGGGAGCTGTTTTTT CSVEDGSVSITGELFF
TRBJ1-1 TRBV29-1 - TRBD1 TGCAGCGCCTATCTAAGACAGGGGAACACTGAAGCTTTCTTT CSAYLRQGNTEAFF
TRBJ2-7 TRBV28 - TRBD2 TGTGCCAGCAGCGTCGGGGGGCTAGCGGGTTACGAGCAGTACTTC CASSVGGLAGYEQYF
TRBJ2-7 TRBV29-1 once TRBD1 TGCAGCGTTGACAGGGGGCTCCGCGAGCAGTACTTC CSVDRGLREQYF
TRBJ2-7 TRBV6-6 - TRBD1 TGTGCCAGCAGTTACTCCCCGGGACAGAGGATAAACGAGCAGTACTTC CASSYSPGQRINEQYF
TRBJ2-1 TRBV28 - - TGTGCCAGCAGTTTTCCCCAGCGGGCACAGGGTAATGAGCAGTTCTTC CASSFPQRAQGNEQFF
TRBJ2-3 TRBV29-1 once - TGCAGCGTTGTGACTCCCGCGCAGTATTTT CSVVTPAQYF
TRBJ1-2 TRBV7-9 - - TGTGCCAGCAGCTCCTCGGACAGAGCCTATGGCTACACCTTC CASSSSDRAYGYTF